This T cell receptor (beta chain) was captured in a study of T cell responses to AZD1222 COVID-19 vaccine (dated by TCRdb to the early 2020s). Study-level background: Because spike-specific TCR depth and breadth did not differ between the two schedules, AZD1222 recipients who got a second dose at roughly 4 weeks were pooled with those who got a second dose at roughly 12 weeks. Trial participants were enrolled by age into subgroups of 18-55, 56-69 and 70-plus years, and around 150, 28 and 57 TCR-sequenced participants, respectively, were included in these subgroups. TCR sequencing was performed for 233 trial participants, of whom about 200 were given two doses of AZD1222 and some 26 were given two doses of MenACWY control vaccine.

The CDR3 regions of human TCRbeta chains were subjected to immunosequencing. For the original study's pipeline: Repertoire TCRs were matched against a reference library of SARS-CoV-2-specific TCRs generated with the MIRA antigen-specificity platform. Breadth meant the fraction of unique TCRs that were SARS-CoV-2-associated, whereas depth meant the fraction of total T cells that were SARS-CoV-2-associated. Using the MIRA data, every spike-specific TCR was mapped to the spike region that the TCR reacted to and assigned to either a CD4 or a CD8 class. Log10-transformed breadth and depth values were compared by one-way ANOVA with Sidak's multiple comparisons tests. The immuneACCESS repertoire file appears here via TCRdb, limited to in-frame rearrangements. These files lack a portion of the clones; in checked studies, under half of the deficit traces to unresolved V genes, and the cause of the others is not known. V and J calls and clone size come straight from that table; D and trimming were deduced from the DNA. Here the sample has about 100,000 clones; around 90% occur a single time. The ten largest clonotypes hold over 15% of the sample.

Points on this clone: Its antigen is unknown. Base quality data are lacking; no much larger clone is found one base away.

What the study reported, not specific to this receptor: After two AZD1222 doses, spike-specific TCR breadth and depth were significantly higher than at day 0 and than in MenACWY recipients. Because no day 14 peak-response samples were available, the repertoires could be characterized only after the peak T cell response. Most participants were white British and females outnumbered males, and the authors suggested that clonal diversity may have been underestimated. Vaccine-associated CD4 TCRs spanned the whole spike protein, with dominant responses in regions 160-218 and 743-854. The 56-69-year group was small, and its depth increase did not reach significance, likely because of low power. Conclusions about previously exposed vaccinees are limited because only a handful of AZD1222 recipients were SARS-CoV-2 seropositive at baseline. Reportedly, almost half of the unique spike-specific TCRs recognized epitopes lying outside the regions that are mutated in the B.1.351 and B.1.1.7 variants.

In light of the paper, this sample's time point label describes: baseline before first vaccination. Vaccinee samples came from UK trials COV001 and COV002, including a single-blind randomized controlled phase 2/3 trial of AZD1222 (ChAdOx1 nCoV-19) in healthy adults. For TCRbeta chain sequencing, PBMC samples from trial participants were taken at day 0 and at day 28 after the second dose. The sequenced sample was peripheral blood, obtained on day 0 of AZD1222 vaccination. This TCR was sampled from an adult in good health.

The nucleotides are TGTGCCAGCAGCCAAGACGGGGGACCCTCTAGCACAGATACGCAGTATTTT. Its protein is CASSQDGGPSSTDTQYF. This sequence uses TRBV4-2 and TRBJ2-3, with TRBD2 as a weak D call on 6 bases. The CDR3 runs 17 amino acids, cysteine and phenylalanine included. Just the 51-base CDR3 DNA is kept, in frame starting at base 1. The germline V gene specifies LGHNA as CDR1 and YNFKEQ as CDR2. V loses 0 bases of germline sequence and J loses 0 bases, and the interval between the two ends is 13 bases.